Each of the 24 T cell receptor beta chains below was sequenced from the same sample in a study of molecular identifiers for immune sequencing clone quantification. MiXCR, run by TCRdb on the PCR reads, gives a single entry per CDR3 protein. The table shows roughly 50,000 distinct CDR3 sequences, with under 30% occurring only once. Sequencing input: naive CD8+ T cells from blood, with Jurkat cell RNA spiked in. Subset of the sample: FACS-sorted CD8+CD4-CCR7+CD45RA+ naive T cells. The receptors stem from a human donor in good health. Some libraries in this study had Jurkat cell RNA spiked in.

Details on this clonotype: A read error may produce the germline difference seen at one junction end. The chain uses TRBV5-1 and TRBJ2-3; no clear D. Germline values: CDR1 SGHRS, CDR2 YFSETQ. The CDR3 length is 15 residues. The CDR3 nucleotides read TGCGCCTGCAGCTTCATAACCCAGCAAGCAGATACGCAGTATTTT. Translation: CACSFITQQADTQYF.

Comment on this clonotype: This may stem from a read error, because a much larger clone lies one nucleotide away. This chain joins TRBV15 and TRBJ2-1, with D unresolved. CDR1 is LNHNV, CDR2 YYDKDF, per germline (reference sequence). Trimming took 2 bases from V and 8 from J, leaving 19 bases between them. CDR3 size: 16 residues. This CDR3 reads CATSRYSTRGNDEQFF. The DNA for the CDR3 is TGTGCCACCAGCAGATATTCGACTCGCGGTAACGATGAGCAGTTCTTC. Full variable domain (remainder filled in from reference TRBV15 and TRBJ2-1): DAMVIQNPRYQVTQFGKPVTLSCSQTLNHNVMYWYQQKSSQAPKLLFHYYDKDFNNEADTPDNFQSRRPNTSFCFLDIRSPGLGDTAMYLCATSRYSTRGNDEQFFGPGTRLTVL.

This clonotype was picked up many times. The V and J genes are TRBV6-2 or TRBV6-3 and TRBJ1-1; D perhaps matches TRBD1 (5 bases). Germline CDR1 is MNHEY and CDR2 is SVGEGT. This CDR3 region has 14 residues. The ends were cut back, 6 bases at V and 0 bases at J, with 11 bases in the middle. The CDR3 loop is CASSEVTVNTEAFF. The CDR3, as DNA: TGTGCCAGCAGCGAGGTGACAGTGAACACTGAAGCTTTCTTT.

The J gene is TRBJ2-3, the V gene TRBV7-9, with D possibly TRBD1 on 6 matching bases. Per germline, CDR1 SEHNR and CDR2 FQNEAQ (reference sequence). The V end lost 5 bases, the J end lost 0 bases, and 15 bases lay between the germline ends. The CDR3 sequence is 16 residues long. CDR3 bases: TGTGCCAGCAGCCCACGGGACATCGCTAGCACAGATACGCAGTATTTT. Translated, it gives CASSPRDIASTDTQYF.

This clonotype was recorded many times. The chain has TRBV6-1 and TRBJ1-2, with no clear D. CDR3 length: 11 amino acids. Germline values: CDR1 MNHNS, CDR2 SASEGT. V gave up 7 bases and J gave up 6 bases, with 9 bases separating them. Here the CDR3 reads CASTGGDGYTF. Here the CDR3 DNA reads TGTGCCAGCACTGGTGGGGATGGCTACACCTTC.

The table lists this clonotype with many counts. The V call is TRBV29-1, the J call TRBJ2-7; TRBD1 aligns across 9 bases. The CDR3 runs to 13 residues. Germline V gene data show CDR1 as SQVTM and CDR2 as ANQGSEA. With V trimmed by 4 bases and J by 4 bases, 5 bases remained unmatched. The CDR3 spells CSVGTGEKYEQYF. CDR3 DNA sequence: TGCAGCGTTGGGACAGGGGAGAAGTACGAGCAGTACTTC.

About this clonotype itself: This may be a read error, as it is one base from a much larger clone. This sequence joins TRBV20-1 and TRBJ2-3, with TRBD2 matching over 13 bases. The CDR3 loop spans 19 amino acids. Per the germline V gene, CDR1 is DFQATT and CDR2 is SNEGSKA (reference sequence). The CDR3 DNA follows: TGCAGTGCTGAGGTGGCGGGAGGACTAGCGGGAGAGGGAACAGATAGGCAGTATTTT. It codes for CSAEVAGGLAGEGTDRQYF.

Ten or more counts support this clonotype. V and J are TRBV20-1 and TRBJ2-3; D possibly matches TRBD1 or TRBD2 (5 bases each). The CDR3 is made up of 13 amino acids. Germline values: CDR1 DFQATT, CDR2 SNEGSKA (reference sequence). Between the trimmed V and J ends, which lost 0 bases and 6 bases, there was a span of 10 bases. The CDR3 coding sequence is TGCAGTGCTAGAGATCCAGGGACCGATACGCAGTATTTT. This translates into CSARDPGTDTQYF.

With regard to this clonotype: It may be a read error: a sequence one base away is much more abundant. This chain connects TRBV12-3 or TRBV12-4 to TRBJ1-1; a possible D gene is TRBD1 (5 bases). Between the trimmed V and J ends, which lost 1 base and 3 bases, there was a span of 12 bases. The length of the CDR3 is 15 residues. The CDR3 spells CASSLGRGMDTEAFF. The CDR3 coding sequence is TGTGCCAGCAGTTTAGGGCGGGGGATGGACACTGAAGCTTTCTTT.

This clonotype came up many times. V is TRBV30 and J is TRBJ1-1; a weak D match, TRBD1 (5 bases). Trimming shortened V by 4 bases and J by 0 bases, and 12 bases separated the two germline ends. The CDR3 is 14 amino acids. CDR1 GTSNPN and CDR2 SVGIG come from the germline V gene (reference sequence). DNA of the CDR3: TGTGCCTGGAATGCAGGGAGAATGAACACTGAAGCTTTCTTT. Residues: CAWNAGRMNTEAFF.

In its sample, this clonotype was seen many times. The V and J genes are TRBV19 and TRBJ2-1; D remains ambiguous. The CDR3 spans 14 residues. Looked up from germline, CDR1 is LNHDA and CDR2 is SQIVND (reference sequence). V was pared by 1 base and J by 9 bases, with 13 bases between. The CDR3: CASSIAPGSGEQFF. The CDR3 region has the DNA TGTGCCAGTAGTATAGCCCCCGGGTCCGGTGAGCAGTTCTTC. The entire variable domain, with the rest obtained from reference TRBV19 and TRBJ2-1, is as follows: DGGITQSPKYLFRKEGQNVTLSCEQNLNHDAMYWYRQDPGQGLRLIYYSQIVNDFQKGDIAEGYSVSREKKESFPLTVTSAQKNPTAFYLCASSIAPGSGEQFFGPGTRLTVL.

This clonotype was observed many times. The chain couples TRBV4-2 to TRBJ1-5, with D perhaps TRBD1 (5 bases). V was cut by 0 bases and J by 6 bases, with 12 bases left in between. In germline, CDR1 is LGHNA, CDR2 YNFKEQ. The CDR3 has 15 residues. As DNA, the CDR3 is TGTGCCAGCAGCCAAGAGGGGGGGTTGAGTCAGCCCCAGCATTTT. Translated: CASSQEGGLSQPQHF.

In regard to this clonotype: A much more abundant neighbour one base away suggests this may be a read error. The genes are TRBV4-3 and TRBJ1-4, with D hard to call. Per the germline V gene, CDR1 is LGHNA and CDR2 is YSLEER. This CDR3 has 12 residues. The chain's CDR3 is CASSQEEVGLSF. The CDR3 nucleotides read TGCGCCAGCAGCCAAGAGGAAGTTGGACTGTCTTTT.

This clonotype was seen ten or more times. The chain has TRBV4-3 and TRBJ2-6; 7 bases align to TRBD1. Germline trimming cut 3 bases from V and 0 bases from J; bases unmatched to any gene: 2. This CDR3 contains 16 residues. Germline assignment: CDR1 LGHNA and CDR2 YSLEER. CDR3 sequence: CASSHDRVSGANVLTF. The CDR3 coding sequence is TGCGCCAGCAGCCATGACAGGGTCTCTGGGGCCAACGTCCTGACTTTC.

This clonotype was seen a handful of times. The V and J genes are TRBV15 and TRBJ2-1; maybe TRBD1 (5 bases). V was shortened by 0 bases and J by 5 bases, with 11 bases between the two germline ends. This CDR3 is built from 15 residues. Germline CDR1 is LNHNV and CDR2 is YYDKDF (reference sequence). The CDR3 loop reads CATSRDRDSDNEQFF. Here the CDR3 DNA reads TGTGCCACCAGCAGAGACAGGGATTCGGACAATGAGCAGTTCTTC.

In this sample, this clonotype turned up many times. The rearrangement links TRBV11-2 to TRBJ2-3; D remains unclear. Germline V gene data show CDR1 as SGHAT and CDR2 as FQNNGV. The CDR3 covers 14 residues. Deletions cut 1 base from V and 0 bases from J, with 5 bases between. The CDR3 DNA follows: TGTGCCAGCAGCTTAGTCGGGAGCACAGATACGCAGTATTTT. Protein product: CASSLVGSTDTQYF.

On this clonotype itself: As the CDR3 is not closed by the conserved phenylalanine or tryptophan, this likely results from a read error. This chain links TRBV7-9 with TRBJ2-3, with D possibly being TRBD1 (5 bases). Trimming left V 2 bases short and J 2 bases short, with 8 bases between. Looked up from germline, CDR1 is SEHNR and CDR2 is FQNEAQ (reference sequence). This CDR3 spans 14 amino acids. The CDR3 spells CASSLLGHTDTQYL. CDR3 DNA: TGTGCCAGCAGCTTATTGGGGCACACAGATACGCAGTATCTT.

This clonotype was counted at least ten times. The chain is built from TRBV5-1 and TRBJ1-2; D call uncertain. This CDR3 comprises 14 residues. Trimming removed 1 base at V and 8 bases at J, with 15 bases between. Germline V gives CDR1 SGHRS, CDR2 YFSETQ. CDR3 DNA: TGCGCCAGCAGCTTGAAGGTCCCAACAGACGGCTACACCTTC. Amino acid sequence: CASSLKVPTDGYTF.

In the case of this clonotype: This may come from a read error, since a much larger clone is one base off. The chain is built from TRBV23-1 and TRBJ2-2, with 8 positions matching TRBD2. TRBV23-1 is assigned to the ORF class and has an uncertain function. The CDR3 is made up of 17 amino acids. The CDR3: CTSSQSKRERDTGELFF. CDR3 in DNA: TGCACCAGCAGTCAATCGAAGCGGGAGCGGGACACCGGGGAGCTGTTTTTT.

The V gene is TRBV9, the J gene TRBJ2-2, with 11 positions matching TRBD2. Trimming removed 3 bases from V and 5 bases from J; junction bases left unmatched: 6. The CDR3 contains 16 residues. Germline lookup yields CDR1 SGDLS and CDR2 YYNGEE. CDR3 residues: CASSATSGGPTGELFF. The DNA for the CDR3 is TGTGCCAGCAGCGCCACTAGCGGGGGCCCGACCGGGGAGCTGTTTTTT.

Concerning this clonotype itself: A much larger clone differs by one base, so this may be a read error. The CDR3 does not close with the conserved phenylalanine or tryptophan, likely indicating a read error. This sequence joins TRBV28 and TRBJ1-1; TRBD1 matches at 8 bases. The germline gives CDR1 MDHEN, CDR2 SYDVKM. Germline trimming cut 1 base from V and 3 bases from J; bases unmatched to any gene: 7. This CDR3 has 16 residues. The CDR3 DNA reads as TGTGCCAGCAGTTTATCCCCGACAGGGGAGGACACTGAAGCTTTCATT. Protein: CASSLSPTGEDTEAFI.

This clonotype showed up many times. This chain links TRBV28 with TRBJ1-1; 7 bases match TRBD1. The germline V gene has CDR1 MDHEN and CDR2 SYDVKM. Trimming took 7 bases from V and 1 from J; bases not matched to a gene: 9. The CDR3 covers 15 residues. The CDR3 sequence: CASNRDRVQNTEAFF. For the CDR3, the DNA is TGTGCCAGCAACCGGGACAGAGTTCAGAACACTGAAGCTTTCTTT.

In this sample, this clonotype turned up many times. V usage is TRBV4-3 and J usage is TRBJ2-3; 9 bases map to TRBD2. CDR1 is LGHNA, CDR2 YSLEER, per germline. V dropped 0 bases and J dropped 3; count of bases not matched to a gene: 1. There are 15 residues in the CDR3. The CDR3 sequence is CASSQDSGSTDTQYF. CDR3 DNA: TGCGCCAGCAGCCAAGATAGCGGGAGTACAGATACGCAGTATTTT.

Many counts were recorded for this clonotype. The chain couples TRBV9 to TRBJ2-7, with TRBD1 matching 9 bases. Germline CDR1 SGDLS, CDR2 YYNGEE. The CDR3 is 16 amino acids. The junction had 13 bases not matched to a gene; V was cut back by 4 bases and J by 5 bases. DNA of the CDR3: TGTGCCAGCAGCCCCAGAGGAGGGGACAGGGTAGACGAGCAGTACTTC. Residues: CASSPRGGDRVDEQYF.